Shown below are 6 T cell receptor beta chains from a single sample sequenced in a study of blood T cell repertoires in COVID-19. Produced via immunoSEQ multiplex PCR; TCRdb's table is partial and in-frame only. This table holds a few hundred thousand clones, approximately 87% found once. Input material: peripheral blood. The receptors were gathered from a woman aged 25 to 39 with COVID-19, enrolled during active disease.

J is TRBJ1-1 and V is TRBV19; 8 bases are shared with TRBD1. Germline V gene lookup returns CDR1 LNHDA and CDR2 SQIVND (reference sequence). The CDR3 covers 15 residues. J gave up 1 base and V 4 bases, and 5 bases lay outside the gene matches. CDR3 nucleotides: TGTGCCAGTAGTACCGACAGGGGCTCGAACACTGAAGCTTTCTTT. This translates into CASSTDRGSNTEAFF.

The chain is built from TRBV12-3 or TRBV12-4 and TRBJ1-2, with a tentative D call TRBD1 (6 bases). The length of the CDR3 is 13 residues. V gave up 6 bases and J gave up 2 bases, with 10 bases separating them. The CDR3 nucleotides are TGTGCCAGCAGCCTACAGGGAAACTATGGCTACACCTTC. Amino acids: CASSLQGNYGYTF.

The chain is built from TRBV5-1 and TRBJ2-3, with a tentative D call TRBD1 (5 bases). The V and J ends lost 1 base and 1 base respectively, with 13 bases between them. Germline CDR1 and CDR2: SGHRS and YFSETQ. The CDR3 is 16 residues long. The CDR3 spells CASSLMGQGGTDTQYF. The CDR3 DNA is TGCGCCAGCAGCTTGATGGGTCAGGGCGGCACAGATACGCAGTATTTT.

The J gene is TRBJ1-6, the V gene TRBV6-1; D uncertain. The CDR3 has 15 amino acids. The V and J ends lost 2 bases and 6 bases respectively, with 11 bases between them. CDR1 MNHNS and CDR2 SASEGT come from the germline V gene. Here the CDR3 reads CASSEIGRVNSPLHF. As DNA, the CDR3 is TGTGCCAGCAGTGAAATAGGGAGGGTTAATTCACCCCTCCACTTT.

The gene calls are TRBV4-3 and TRBJ1-2; no clear D gene. Germline assignment: CDR1 LGHNA and CDR2 YSLEER. Trimming removed 0 bases at V and 8 bases at J, with 16 bases between. The CDR3 runs to 15 residues. CDR3 region: CASSQDRRGPGGYTF. For the CDR3, the DNA is TGCGCCAGCAGCCAAGATCGTCGAGGGCCGGGGGGCTACACCTTC.

CDR3 residues: CASSQSGDPDKYF. The DNA for the CDR3 is TGTGCCAGCAGCCAGTCAGGCGATCCGGATAAGTATTTT. The chain has TRBV3-1 (or the pseudogene TRBV3-2) and TRBJ2-3; D gene uncertain. CDR1 is LGHDT and CDR2 is YNNKEL in the germline V gene (reference sequence). V was clipped by 3 bases and J by 13 bases, with 17 bases between them. The CDR3 spans 13 residues.